This TCR beta chain derives from a study of T cell responses to AZD1222 COVID-19 vaccine. The CDR3 extends over 11 amino acids. V gave up 10 bases and J gave up 5 bases, with 11 bases separating them. CDR1 and CDR2 (germline): MNHEY, SMNVEV (reference sequence). TCRdb's copy holds only in-frame clones and misses some; the assay was immunoSEQ multiplex PCR. The sample has fewer than 200,000 clones, roughly 94% seen once. The sample here was peripheral blood, taken 28 days after the second AZD1222 dose. The clonotype originates from an adult who received the AZD1222 COVID-19 vaccine. The chain uses TRBV27 and TRBJ1-1; a possible D gene is TRBD1 (6 bases). CDR3 nucleotides: TGTGCCACTAAGGGGGGAACTGAAGCTTTCTTT. This sequence encodes CATKGGTEAFF.